Following are 13 T cell receptor beta chains from one sample sequenced in a study of T-cell memory formation after mild COVID-19. TCRdb re-called the 5' RACE reads through MiXCR, storing one row per CDR3 protein. The sample records a few hundred thousand distinct CDR3 sequences, over 9% being singletons. The sequenced sample consisted of PBMCs or a T cell subset sorted from them (not recorded which). All receptors come from a man between 18 and 35 years old who had mild COVID-19 (a few samples of this study predate the infection). Cell type and time point are not known.

The chain combines TRBV27 with TRBJ1-6; D perhaps matches TRBD1 (5 bases). The germline gives CDR1 MNHEY, CDR2 SMNVEV (reference sequence). This CDR3 comprises 17 residues. Trimming took 7 bases from V and 0 from J, leaving 16 bases between them. DNA of the CDR3: TGTGCCAGCACCCCCCGGGTGGGGCTCTCCTATAATTCACCCCTCCACTTT. Amino acids: CASTPRVGLSYNSPLHF.

This clonotype came up a few times. J is TRBJ2-5 and V is TRBV20-1; D uncertain. Deletions cut 5 bases from V and 5 bases from J, with 9 bases between. CDR1 and CDR2 (germline): DFQATT, SNEGSKA (reference sequence). This CDR3 spans 11 amino acids. The CDR3 DNA sequence: TGCAGTGCTCATCGATCCGAGACCCAGTACTTC. Translation gives CSAHRSETQYF.

V gene TRBV5-3 combines with J gene TRBJ2-7, with a weak D call TRBD2 (6 bases). TRBV5-3 belongs to the ORF category, with a function that is uncertain. V lost 0 bases and J lost 6, with 10 bases in between. This CDR3 comprises 13 residues. CDR3 protein: CARSLEPGGEQYV. The CDR3 region has the DNA TGTGCCAGAAGCTTGGAACCCGGGGGCGAGCAGTACGTC.

This clonotype was seen at least ten times. The CDR3 loop is CASSWAGGTDTQYF. CDR3 nucleotides: TGTGCCAGCAGCTGGGCGGGGGGGACAGATACGCAGTATTTT. V gene TRBV5-6 combines with J gene TRBJ2-3, with 9 bases lining up with TRBD2. Germline V gene data show CDR1 as SGHDT and CDR2 as YYEEEE. The CDR3 covers 14 residues. V was pared by 3 bases and J by 3 bases, with 2 bases of the junction left unmatched.

This clonotype turned up a few times. V usage is TRBV6-5 and J usage is TRBJ2-6; a possible D gene is TRBD1 (6 bases). CDR3 length: 16 residues. Per the germline V gene, CDR1 is MNHEY and CDR2 is SVGAGI. V was shortened by 6 bases and J by 2 bases, with 14 bases between the two germline ends. The CDR3 here is CASRRRGGAGANVLTF. CDR3 sequence (DNA): TGTGCCAGCAGAAGAAGAGGGGGAGCTGGGGCCAACGTCCTGACTTTC.

The rearrangement links TRBV5-1 to TRBJ2-3; 16 nucleotides agree with TRBD2. Germline V lookup: CDR1 SGHRS, CDR2 YFSETQ. V was clipped by 3 bases and J by 3 bases; unmatched bases: 4. This CDR3 spans 17 amino acids. This chain's CDR3 is CASSYPGLAGGTDTQYF. The CDR3 coding sequence is TGCGCCAGCAGCTACCCGGGACTAGCGGGGGGGACAGATACGCAGTATTTT. The complete variable domain, with remaining parts taken from reference TRBV5-1 and TRBJ2-3, reads KAGVTQTPRYLIKTRGQQVTLSCSPISGHRSVSWYQQTPGQGLQFLFEYFSETQRNKGNFPGRFSGRQFSNSRSEMNVSTLELGDSALYLCASSYPGLAGGTDTQYFGPGTRLTVL.

The chain joins TRBV9 to TRBJ1-3; 7 bases map to TRBD1. The germline V gene has CDR1 SGDLS and CDR2 YYNGEE. Losses at the gene ends were 1 base for V and 0 bases for J; bases not matched to a gene: 10. CDR3 length: 18 residues. CDR3 sequence: CASSVNSGQRLSGNTIYF. Here the CDR3 DNA reads TGTGCCAGCAGCGTAAACTCGGGACAGCGGCTCTCTGGAAACACCATATATTTT.

This clonotype was observed many times. The CDR3 protein is CASSGGRVRDEQFF. The CDR3 DNA follows: TGTGCCAGCAGTGGTGGGAGGGTCCGGGATGAGCAGTTCTTC. The chain is built from TRBV2 and TRBJ2-1; 7 nucleotides agree with TRBD2. The CDR3 length is 14 residues. The germline gives CDR1 SNHLY, CDR2 FYNNEI. The junction had 8 bases not matched to a gene; V was cut back by 4 bases and J by 8 bases.

The rearrangement links TRBV11-1 to TRBJ2-7; D is possibly TRBD1 or TRBD2 (6 bases each). Trimming removed 3 bases at V and 3 bases at J, with 12 bases between. Germline V gene data show CDR1 as SGHAT and CDR2 as FQDESV (reference sequence). The CDR3 has 14 amino acids. In nucleotides, the CDR3 is TGTGCCAGCAGCTTCTGGGGGGCTAACTACGAGCAGTACTTC. This encodes CASSFWGANYEQYF.

V is TRBV6-6 and J is TRBJ2-7; the match to TRBD2 covers 8 bases. The CDR3 spans 15 residues. After removal of 0 bases from V and 6 bases from J, the junction contained 7 bases not matched to a gene. The germline V gene has CDR1 MNHNY and CDR2 SVGAGI (reference sequence). CDR3 DNA: TGTGCCAGCAGTTACTCGAACGCGGGGGGCCCCGAGCAGTACGTC. It encodes CASSYSNAGGPEQYV.

V and J are TRBV11-1 and TRBJ1-4; D might be TRBD1 (5 bases). CDR3 length: 13 amino acids. Between the trimmed V and J ends, which lost 5 bases and 8 bases, there was a span of 12 bases. Germline CDR1 reads SGHAT; CDR2 reads FQDESV (reference sequence). The CDR3 is CASSVREREKLFF. The CDR3, as DNA: TGTGCCAGCAGCGTCAGGGAGCGCGAAAAACTGTTTTTT.

This chain connects TRBV9 to TRBJ2-3; D is possibly TRBD1 (6 bases). V lost 2 bases to trimming and J lost 2 bases, with 12 bases between them. This CDR3 has 15 amino acids. CDR1 and CDR2 from the germline V gene are SGDLS and YYNGEE. As DNA, the CDR3 is TGTGCCAGCAGCGTCAGGGGCAGCCCCACAGATACGCAGTATTTT. Translating it yields CASSVRGSPTDTQYF.

This clonotype was counted only a few times. The J gene is TRBJ2-7, the V gene TRBV7-6; D tentatively reads TRBD1 or TRBD2 (5 bases each). Germline V gene data show CDR1 as SGHVS and CDR2 as FNYEAQ. The CDR3 runs to 15 residues. Trimming removed 1 base at V and 3 bases at J, with 13 bases between. CDR3 region: CASSLGGTQGYEQYF. CDR3 bases: TGTGCCAGCAGCTTAGGGGGGACCCAAGGCTACGAGCAGTACTTC.